Shown below are 22 T cell receptor beta chains from a single sample sequenced in a study of neurological immune-mediated disorders (dated by TCRdb to about 2019). Library preparation used 5' RACE. The run used an Illumina HiSeq 2500. The raw public data were reprocessed by TCRdb itself: fastp quality trimming at Q25, MiXCR clonotype calling, in-frame beta chains only. Entries are consolidated by CDR3 protein sequence, retaining the most common genes and DNA. Across this sample there are about 59,000 distinct CDR3 sequences, with under 4.5% seen only once. The ten largest clones take up approximately 3.4% of the sample. Specimen: PBMCs. The receptors were gathered from a woman under 40 with multiple sclerosis.

This clonotype showed up many times. V gene TRBV12-3 or TRBV12-4 combines with J gene TRBJ2-7; no firm D call. The CDR3 is 14 residues long. Trimming removed 6 bases from V and 6 bases from J, with 18 bases in between. This chain's CDR3 is CASSLLGLPSEQYF. The CDR3 bases are TGTGCCAGCAGCCTTTTGGGATTACCCTCCGAGCAGTACTTC.

This clonotype was picked up many times. The DNA for the CDR3 is TGTGCCAGCAACCCCCAGGGGGCGGTGGGGACCGGGGAGCTGTTTTTT. Its protein is CASNPQGAVGTGELFF. The chain links TRBV27 to TRBJ2-2; TRBD1 agrees at 8 bases. The CDR3 runs to 16 residues. Trimming cost V 7 bases and J 5 bases; bases outside gene matches: 12. Germline V gives CDR1 MNHEY, CDR2 SMNVEV (reference sequence).

This clonotype was counted at least ten times. The junction shows a germline mismatch at one end, possibly a read error. The V and J genes are TRBV20-1 and TRBJ1-1; TRBD1 might be the D (5 bases). This CDR3 spans 13 amino acids. CDR1 is DFQATT, CDR2 SNEGSKA, per germline (reference sequence). This CDR3 reads CSARDDGGTEAFF. DNA of the CDR3: TGCAGTGCTAGAGATGATGGCGGGACTGAAGCCTTCTTT.

This clonotype was counted ten times or more. The chain joins TRBV12-3 or TRBV12-4 to TRBJ1-2, with D possibly TRBD1 on 6 matching bases. Trimming left V 11 bases short and J 4 bases short, with 17 bases between. CDR3 size: 13 residues. CDR3 residues: CAAAGGASYGYTF. The CDR3 DNA sequence: TGTGCCGCGGCGGGGGGCGCGAGCTATGGCTACACCTTC.

This clonotype came up many times. V gene TRBV5-1 combines with J gene TRBJ2-1; 7 positions agree with TRBD2. With V trimmed by 7 bases and J by 0 bases, 4 bases remained unmatched. The CDR3 is made up of 14 amino acids. Germline V gene lookup returns CDR1 SGHRS and CDR2 YFSETQ. DNA for the CDR3: TGCGCCAGCTACGGGGGGAACTCCTACAATGAGCAGTTCTTC. Residues: CASYGGNSYNEQFF.

Ten or more counts support this clonotype. J is TRBJ2-2 and V is TRBV4-2, with D unclear. Trimming cost V 3 bases and J 6 bases, with 8 bases left between them. CDR1 and CDR2 (germline): LGHNA, YNFKEQ. The CDR3 consists of 13 residues. The CDR3 loop is CASSHRSSGELFF. CDR3 coding DNA: TGTGCCAGCAGCCATCGATCCTCCGGGGAGCTGTTTTTT.

This clonotype was picked up many times. This chain links TRBV12-3 or TRBV12-4 with TRBJ2-4; TRBD1 might be the D (5 bases). The CDR3 length is 13 residues. The V gene lost 9 bases and the J gene lost 8 bases, with 17 bases spanning the gap. The CDR3 bases are TGTGCCAGTTTTATGAAGGGGTCCCACATTCAGTACTTC. Its protein product is CASFMKGSHIQYF.

Ten or more counts support this clonotype. The V call is TRBV7-6, the J call TRBJ2-2; 11 nucleotides line up with TRBD1. The CDR3 covers 15 residues. The germline V gene has CDR1 SGHVS and CDR2 FNYEAQ. The V segment lost 8 bases and the J segment 7 bases; nucleotides outside the gene matches: 9. The DNA for the CDR3 is TGTGCCAGCCTAGAAAGGACAGGGGGCGGCGGGGAGCTGTTTTTT. Its protein is CASLERTGGGGELFF.

This clonotype was counted at least ten times. The rearrangement links TRBV7-9 to TRBJ1-1; the D is unclear. The CDR3 contains 13 residues. Trimming removed 4 bases at V and 6 bases at J, with 12 bases between. The germline V gene has CDR1 SEHNR and CDR2 FQNEAQ (reference sequence). CDR3 in amino acids: CASSYRPEPEAFF. The CDR3 DNA follows: TGTGCCAGCAGCTACAGACCGGAACCTGAAGCTTTCTTT.

Only a few counts were recorded for this clonotype. The chain employs TRBV3-1 and TRBJ1-1; a possible D gene is TRBD1 (5 bases). Per the germline V gene, CDR1 is LGHDT and CDR2 is YNNKEL (reference sequence). This CDR3 comprises 15 residues. Trimming cost V 4 bases and J 5 bases, with 17 bases left between them. For the CDR3, the DNA is TGTGCCAGCAGCCTCCCCCGGGGGGAAGGGACTGAAGCTTTCTTT. Protein product: CASSLPRGEGTEAFF.

This clonotype has ten or more counts. The J gene is TRBJ1-6, the V gene TRBV6-6; maybe TRBD1 (6 bases). CDR3 length equals 14 residues. Germline-derived CDR1 and CDR2 are MNHNY and SVGAGI (reference sequence). The V gene lost 3 bases and the J gene lost 6 bases, with 9 bases spanning the gap. In DNA form, the CDR3 reads TGTGCCAGCAGTTATCAGGGGAGTAATTCACCCCTCCACTTT. Its translation is CASSYQGSNSPLHF.

This clonotype appeared many times. The chain joins TRBV4-3 to TRBJ1-2; no firm D call. This CDR3 is 13 amino acids long. Germline CDR1 is LGHNA and CDR2 is YSLEER. V was clipped by 0 bases and J by 8 bases, with 10 bases between them. CDR3 sequence reads: CASSQDTVGGYTF. The CDR3 DNA reads TGCGCCAGCAGCCAAGATACGGTGGGGGGCTACACCTTC.

This clonotype was counted many times. The chain is built from TRBV12-3 or TRBV12-4 and TRBJ1-5; maybe TRBD1 (5 bases). There are 14 residues in the CDR3. V was trimmed by 5 bases and J by 4 bases, leaving 12 bases between them. Here the CDR3 DNA reads TGTGCCAGCAGTCCGGCGGGGGGTAATCAGCCCCAGCATTTT. This encodes CASSPAGGNQPQHF.

This clonotype showed up just a few times. The junction does not match germline at one end; this may be a read error. The chain combines TRBV7-2 with TRBJ1-5; TRBD1 matches at 7 bases. The CDR3 has 15 residues. Germline V gives CDR1 SGHTA, CDR2 FQGNSA. CDR3 in DNA: TGTGCCAGCACTAGCGAGGGGGCGCAAGGACAGCCCCAGAATTTT. Translated: CASTSEGAQGQPQNF. Combining the CDR3 with reference TRBV7-2 and TRBJ1-5 gives the whole variable domain GAGVSQSPSNKVTEKGKDVELRCDPISGHTALYWYRQSLGQGLEFLIYFQGNSAPDKSGLPSDRFSAERTGGSVSTLTIQRTQQEDSAVYLCASTSEGAQGQPQNFGDGTRLSIL.

This clonotype was counted ten times or more. The chain combines TRBV6-6 with TRBJ1-2; the D gene is possibly TRBD1 (5 bases). Trimming removed 6 bases at V and 4 bases at J, with 15 bases between. The CDR3 has 14 residues. CDR1 and CDR2 from the germline V gene are MNHNY and SVGAGI (reference sequence). The CDR3 reads CASRGPGTFYGYTF. The CDR3 region has the DNA TGTGCCAGCAGGGGACCGGGAACCTTCTATGGCTACACCTTC.

This clonotype has ten or more counts. The chain is built from TRBV7-2 and TRBJ2-7, with D possibly TRBD2 on 6 matching bases. CDR3 length: 13 residues. Germline CDR1 SGHTA, CDR2 FQGNSA. V shed 11 bases and J shed 2 bases, with 16 bases lying between them. Here the CDR3 DNA reads TGTGCCCTCCAGGGAGGACAAGCCTACGAGCAGTACTTC. The encoded protein is CALQGGQAYEQYF.

This clonotype was seen at least ten times. The V call is TRBV6-7, the J call TRBJ1-4, with 10 bases that match TRBD1. TRBV6-7 is given ORF status, its function remaining uncertain. There are 14 residues in the CDR3. The junction had 8 bases not matched to a gene; V was cut back by 8 bases and J by 8 bases. CDR3 protein: CASLLGDRGEKLFF. The DNA for the CDR3 is TGTGCCAGCCTCCTTGGGGACAGGGGCGAAAAACTGTTTTTT.

Ten or more counts support this clonotype. Germline is not matched at one junction end, which may reflect a read error. This sequence joins TRBV5-1 and TRBJ1-1, with D possibly TRBD1 on 6 matching bases. This CDR3 has 16 residues. From germline, CDR1 is SGHRS and CDR2 YFSETQ. The CDR3 protein is CASSLPQTGRNAEAFF. The CDR3 bases are TGCGCCAGCAGCTTGCCACAGACAGGAAGGAACGCTGAAGCTTTCTTT.

There are many counts of this clonotype. The rearrangement joins TRBV5-1 to TRBJ2-5; D remains ambiguous. The V end lost 0 bases, the J end lost 5 bases, and 8 bases lay between the germline ends. The germline V gene encodes CDR1 SGHRS and CDR2 YFSETQ. The CDR3 extends over 13 amino acids. CDR3 bases: TGCGCCAGCAGCTTGGAAGCATCTGAGACCCAGTACTTC. It specifies CASSLEASETQYF.

This clonotype was seen ten or more times. The chain employs TRBV4-1 and TRBJ2-7; possible D gene TRBD1, 6 bases. Trimming took 0 bases from V and 7 from J, leaving 13 bases between them. This CDR3 has 14 amino acids. The germline gives CDR1 MGHRA, CDR2 YSYEKL. In DNA form, the CDR3 reads TGCGCCAGCAGCCAAGATCCACAGGGTTGGGAGCAGTACTTC. This gives the protein CASSQDPQGWEQYF.

This clonotype was counted many times. The chain couples TRBV7-9 to TRBJ2-7; D assignment may be TRBD1 or TRBD2 (5 bases each). V lost 3 bases, J lost 3 bases, and 12 bases lay in between. CDR1 is SEHNR, CDR2 FQNEAQ, per germline (reference sequence). This CDR3 is 14 amino acids long. The CDR3 here is CASSLAGTLYEQYF. The CDR3 nucleotides are TGTGCCAGCAGCTTGGCAGGGACCCTCTACGAGCAGTACTTC.

This clonotype was seen repeatedly, ten times or more. The chain combines TRBV9 with TRBJ2-3, with 7 nucleotides matching TRBD2. CDR1 SGDLS and CDR2 YYNGEE come from the germline V gene. The ends lost 3 bases at V and 3 bases at J; junction bases unmatched: 10. This CDR3 has 16 amino acids. CDR3 coding DNA: TGTGCCAGCAGCGCAAAACTAGGCGGGAGTACAGATACGCAGTATTTT. It translates to CASSAKLGGSTDTQYF.